This section outlines one T cell receptor (beta chain) sequence together with its context. Antigen specificity is unknown. The data are from a study of shared clonotypes between healthy human individuals. Libraries were prepared by immunoSEQ multiplex PCR; TCRdb keeps only in-frame clonotypes and omits some of them. The sample holds roughly 1,100,000 clones, about 77% seen once. The germline V and J ends were trimmed by 4 bases and 8 bases, with 12 bases remaining between them. Looked up from germline, CDR1 is SGDLS and CDR2 is YYNGEE. The CDR3 contains 13 residues. Study-level findings and limits: Larger richness was generally estimated for naive than memory subsets. Clonotypes not shared had lower generation probabilities than those common to all four donors. Sampling used blood alone; tissue repertoires probably differ.

This TCR was recovered from a young man in good health. Sequences were obtained from memory CD4+ T cells sorted from blood. The subset is: CD45RA-negative fraction. This chain uses TRBV9 with TRBJ1-4; possible D gene TRBD1, 5 bases. The DNA for the CDR3 is TGTGCCAGCAGCAGAGGGGTTTTGGAAAAACTGTTTTTT. Amino acid sequence: CASSRGVLEKLFF.